The 2 T cell receptor beta chains reported below all come from one sample, sequenced in a study of CD8 T cells in Susac syndrome. About 0.45 to 1 ug RNA was reverse transcribed with random hexamers. In TCRdb, the immunoSEQ multiplex PCR reads were re-called with MiXCR into one record per CDR3 protein. This sample has some 150,000 distinct CDR3 sequences; about 94% occur once, and the top ten carry 0.084%. The sequencing sample was made of CD4+ T cells from PBMCs. Receptors were obtained from a human donor with Susac syndrome.

The rearrangement uses TRBV29-1 and TRBJ1-2; 8 bases map to TRBD1. Germline V gives CDR1 SQVTM, CDR2 ANQGSEA. This CDR3 spans 14 amino acids. The J segment lost 2 bases and the V segment lost 8 bases, leaving 10 bases of the junction unmatched. In DNA, the CDR3 is TGCAGCCCCCCGGACAGGGTTGACAACTATGGCTACACCTTC. Amino acids: CSPPDRVDNYGYTF.

J is TRBJ1-2 and V is TRBV6-6, with D tentatively TRBD1 (5 bases). Germline lookup yields CDR1 MNHNY and CDR2 SVGAGI (reference sequence). The ends were cut back, 5 bases at V and 6 bases at J, with 16 bases in the middle. The length of the CDR3 is 14 residues. CDR3 in DNA: TGTGCCAGCAGTAGAGATGGACACGCCAATGGCTACACCTTC. It codes for CASSRDGHANGYTF.